The 27 T cell receptor beta chains reported below all come from one sample, sequenced in a study of blood T cells in healthy people across ages. The authors ran a second PCR of roughly 6 to 12 cycles using a sample-barcoded 5' primer and a J-beta primer mix. Via MiXCR, TCRdb re-called the 5' RACE reads, giving one row per CDR3 protein. The sample holds some 710,000 distinct CDR3 sequences, 35% to 60% seen once. What was sequenced was blood. These receptors originate from an older man in good health.

This clonotype showed up just a few times. The chain combines TRBV19 with TRBJ2-1; weak D call: TRBD2 (6 bases). Germline assignment: CDR1 LNHDA and CDR2 SQIVND (reference sequence). The CDR3 covers 15 residues. V shed 0 bases and J shed 5 bases, with 11 bases lying between them. CDR3 loop: CASSIDLREHNEQFF. The CDR3 DNA reads as TGTGCCAGTAGTATAGATCTCCGGGAGCACAATGAGCAGTTCTTC.

On this clonotype: Being one base from a much bigger clone, this may be a read error. V gene TRBV5-1 combines with J gene TRBJ2-5; no firm D call. The germline V and J ends were trimmed by 0 bases and 11 bases, with 11 bases remaining between them. The CDR3 runs 12 residues. CDR1 SGHRS and CDR2 YFSETQ come from the germline V gene. CDR3 sequence: CASSLAQAEQYF. The DNA for the CDR3 is TGCGCCAGCAGCTTGGCCCAGGCTGAGCAGTACTTC.

The chain carries TRBV5-1 and TRBJ2-3; 11 bases align to TRBD2. Germline V CDR1 and CDR2: SGHRS, YFSETQ. The length of the CDR3 is 15 residues. The junction had 4 bases not matched to a gene; V was cut back by 2 bases and J by 5 bases. The CDR3 bases are TGCGCCAGCAGCTTAACTAGCGGGAGTCGAGATACGCAGTATTTT. It encodes CASSLTSGSRDTQYF.

The chain combines TRBV7-9 with TRBJ2-1; 8 nucleotides agree with TRBD1. The ends lost 1 base at V and 0 bases at J; junction bases unmatched: 2. CDR1 SEHNR and CDR2 FQNEAQ come from the germline V gene (reference sequence). The CDR3 is 16 residues long. The DNA of the CDR3 is TGTGCCAGCAGCTTAGACACAGGGGGCTCCTACAATGAGCAGTTCTTC. This sequence encodes CASSLDTGGSYNEQFF.

The rearrangement links TRBV20-1 to TRBJ1-2; maybe TRBD1 (5 bases). Trimming removed 3 bases from V and 0 bases from J, with 8 bases in between. The CDR3 runs 13 residues. Germline V gene data show CDR1 as DFQATT and CDR2 as SNEGSKA (reference sequence). The CDR3 nucleotides read TGCAGTGCTAGGCGCAGGGCTAACTATGGCTACACCTTC. Protein sequence: CSARRRANYGYTF.

This chain connects TRBV20-1 to TRBJ1-4, with D unresolved. The CDR3 is made up of 13 amino acids. In germline, CDR1 is DFQATT, CDR2 SNEGSKA (reference sequence). Trimming pared 3 bases from V and 5 bases from J, leaving 10 bases between. DNA of the CDR3: TGCAGTGCTAGTTTCCCATCCAATGAAAAACTGTTTTTT. Translated, it gives CSASFPSNEKLFF.

This clonotype was recorded a few times. The rearrangement joins TRBV9 to TRBJ2-7; D perhaps matches TRBD1 (5 bases). The V end lost 1 base, the J end lost 7 bases, and 18 bases lay between the germline ends. The germline CDR1 and CDR2 sequences are SGDLS and YYNGEE. This CDR3 has 15 residues. The chain's CDR3 is CASSVRGWGDNEQYF. In DNA form, the CDR3 reads TGTGCCAGCAGCGTAAGGGGCTGGGGCGACAATGAGCAGTACTTC.

This clonotype was seen only a few times. V is TRBV5-6 and J is TRBJ2-7; D gene uncertain. Trimming pared 3 bases from V and 2 bases from J, leaving 6 bases between. Germline V lookup: CDR1 SGHDT, CDR2 YYEEEE. The CDR3 covers 12 residues. The CDR3 nucleotides are TGTGCCAGCAGCTATTCGGCCTACGAGCAGTACTTC. It specifies CASSYSAYEQYF.

V usage is TRBV5-6 and J usage is TRBJ2-5, with D maybe TRBD1 (6 bases). V lost 3 bases and J lost 5, with 17 bases in between. The CDR3 is 15 residues long. CDR1 is SGHDT and CDR2 is YYEEEE in the germline V gene. In DNA, the CDR3 is TGTGCCAGCAGCTCCCAGGGGATAGGGCGGGAGACCCAGTACTTC. Amino acid sequence: CASSSQGIGRETQYF.

Points on this clonotype: This may arise from a read error, as a much more abundant clone is one base away. The V gene is TRBV15, the J gene TRBJ2-1, with 8 positions matching TRBD2. Unmatched junction bases numbered 14, after V lost 5 bases and J lost 11 bases. The CDR3 consists of 15 residues. From germline, CDR1 is LNHNV and CDR2 YYDKDF (reference sequence). CDR3 DNA: TGTGCCACCAGCCCCCCGGGACTAGGTGACTATAAGCAGTTCTTC. Protein sequence: CATSPPGLGDYKQFF. The full variable domain, completed using reference TRBV15 and TRBJ2-1, is DAMVIQNPRYQVTQFGKPVTLSCSQTLNHNVMYWYQQKSSQAPKLLFHYYDKDFNNEADTPDNFQSRRPNTSFCFLDIRSPGLGDTAMYLCATSPPGLGDYKQFFGPGTRLTVL.

This clonotype appeared many times. The CDR3 sequence is CAIRGTGETQYF. In DNA form, the CDR3 reads TGTGCCATCAGGGGGACAGGGGAGACCCAGTACTTC. This chain joins TRBV10-3 and TRBJ2-5, with 9 nucleotides matching TRBD1. J was trimmed by 5 bases and V by 6 bases; bases with no gene match: 1. The CDR3 covers 12 residues. Germline V lookup: CDR1 ENHRY, CDR2 SYGVKD.

This clonotype has only a few counts. This chain joins TRBV29-1 and TRBJ2-1; TRBD1 aligns across 11 bases. The germline V gene encodes CDR1 SQVTM and CDR2 ANQGSEA. The CDR3 length is 13 residues. V was clipped by 4 bases and J by 6 bases; unmatched bases: 2. For the CDR3, the DNA is TGCAGCGTTGGGACAGGGGGCGGCAATGAGCAGTTCTTC. Residues: CSVGTGGGNEQFF.

This clonotype was counted between two and nine times. The gene calls are TRBV7-3 and TRBJ2-3; 11 positions match TRBD2. V lost 6 bases to trimming and J lost 1 base; unmatched junction nucleotides: 3. Germline assignment: CDR1 SGHTA and CDR2 FQGTGA. The CDR3 totals 15 residues. The DNA of the CDR3 is TGTGCCAGCAGACTACTAGCGGGGGGCACAGATACGCAGTATTTT. The encoded protein is CASRLLAGGTDTQYF.

The chain employs TRBV29-1 and TRBJ2-4; 14 bases are a match to TRBD2. The DNA matches TRBJ2-7 better at its end, which makes the J call doubtful. This CDR3 spans 16 amino acids. The germline V gene encodes CDR1 SQVTM and CDR2 ANQGSEA. CDR3 residues: CSVGGTSGSGPYEQYF. Here the CDR3 DNA reads TGCAGCGTTGGAGGGACTAGCGGGAGTGGCCCCTACGAGCAGTACTTC.

This clonotype has only a few counts. The V gene is TRBV4-1, the J gene TRBJ2-2; D gene uncertain. The CDR3 has 12 amino acids. Germline-derived CDR1 and CDR2 are MGHRA and YSYEKL. V was shortened by 6 bases and J by 3 bases, with 5 bases between the two germline ends. Here the CDR3 reads CASSVDTGELFF. In DNA, the CDR3 is TGCGCCAGCAGTGTTGACACCGGGGAGCTGTTTTTT.

V usage is TRBV28 and J usage is TRBJ2-2; D may be TRBD1 (6 bases). The germline gives CDR1 MDHEN, CDR2 SYDVKM. The CDR3 spans 14 residues. V was clipped by 5 bases and J by 4 bases, with 11 bases between them. CDR3 residues: CASSPRDTTGELFF. In DNA, the CDR3 is TGTGCCAGCAGTCCTCGGGACACCACCGGGGAGCTGTTTTTT.

V and J are TRBV28 and TRBJ2-3; D unclear. CDR3 size: 9 residues. The V gene lost 11 bases and the J gene lost 6 bases, with 6 bases spanning the gap. Germline CDR1 MDHEN, CDR2 SYDVKM. CDR3 bases: TGTGCCGCTGGGGATACGCAGTATTTT. Amino acids: CAAGDTQYF.

The CDR3 DNA is TGTGCCAGCAGTCTAGTGGGAGAGGACTACGAGCAGTACTTC. Amino acids: CASSLVGEDYEQYF. This chain joins TRBV6-1 and TRBJ2-7; D possibly corresponds to TRBD2 (5 bases). Deletions cut 5 bases from V and 3 bases from J, with 14 bases between. Per germline, CDR1 MNHNS and CDR2 SASEGT. The CDR3 extends over 14 amino acids.

The rearrangement joins TRBV2 to TRBJ1-1; 7 positions match TRBD1. Germline lookup yields CDR1 SNHLY and CDR2 FYNNEI. V lost 7 bases and J lost 0; bases outside the gene matches: 11. CDR3 length: 16 amino acids. CDR3 sequence reads: CASTLRAGGLNTEAFF. The CDR3 DNA follows: TGTGCCAGCACCCTCCGGGCAGGGGGTTTGAACACTGAAGCTTTCTTT.

The table lists this clonotype with a count of one. The rearrangement uses TRBV10-3 and TRBJ2-5; D may be TRBD1 or TRBD2 (6 bases each). The CDR3 has 16 amino acids. The germline V gene has CDR1 ENHRY and CDR2 SYGVKD. V dropped 7 bases and J dropped 11 bases, with 29 bases sitting between them. The CDR3 DNA reads as TGTGCCATCACGACGGAGGGGGGCCCTGGCACGGGGGAGCAGTACTTC. Translating gives CAITTEGGPGTGEQYF.

This clonotype was observed a handful of times. V and J are TRBV28 and TRBJ2-1; D unclear. Germline CDR1 and CDR2: MDHEN and SYDVKM. This CDR3 has 20 residues. The V and J ends lost 4 bases and 3 bases respectively, with 28 bases between them. The chain's CDR3 is CASSSTTATTRDSDYNEQFF. The CDR3 DNA follows: TGTGCCAGCAGTTCTACGACTGCGACAACGAGAGACTCGGACTACAATGAGCAGTTCTTC.

The rearrangement links TRBV20-1 to TRBJ2-5; no firm D call. The closer fit of TRBJ2-4 to the DNA end suggests the J call may be wrong. The CDR3 is 12 residues long. Germline V gene data show CDR1 as DFQATT and CDR2 as SNEGSKA (reference sequence). CDR3 sequence (DNA): TGCAGTGCTGAAACCGGGAAAAACATTCAGTACTTC. The encoded protein is CSAETGKNIQYF.

This clonotype was counted a few times. This sequence joins TRBV12-3 or TRBV12-4 and TRBJ1-1; D remains unclear. Trimming took off 6 bases at V and 1 base at J, with 6 bases between the two ends. The CDR3 is 12 amino acids. The CDR3: CASSLTNTEAFF. The CDR3 region has the DNA TGTGCCAGCAGCTTGACGAACACTGAAGCTTTCTTT.

This clonotype showed up just a few times. This sequence joins TRBV7-3 and TRBJ2-1; 7 nucleotides line up with TRBD2. Germline V gene lookup returns CDR1 SGHTA and CDR2 FQGTGA. The CDR3 runs 18 residues. The V gene end was trimmed by 0 bases and the J gene end by 6 bases; junction bases not matched to a gene: 14. The CDR3 spells CASSLTVTSVKGGNEQFF. The CDR3, as DNA: TGTGCCAGCAGCTTAACTGTCACTAGCGTCAAAGGTGGCAATGAGCAGTTCTTC.

This clonotype was counted ten times or more. V gene TRBV5-6 combines with J gene TRBJ1-2; D perhaps matches TRBD1 (5 bases). CDR3 length: 12 residues. CDR1 is SGHDT and CDR2 is YYEEEE in the germline V gene. Trimming cost V 1 base and J 9 bases, with 10 bases left between them. CDR3 DNA: TGTGCCAGCAGCTTGAAGGGGAATCGCTACACCTTC. Protein sequence: CASSLKGNRYTF.

The chain joins TRBV28 to TRBJ2-7, with TRBD2 matching 7 bases. The V gene's germline CDR1 is MDHEN and CDR2 SYDVKM. J gave up 4 bases and V 8 bases, and 14 bases lay outside the gene matches. The CDR3 consists of 15 residues. This CDR3 reads CASHPGSGIYYEQYF. CDR3 DNA: TGTGCCAGCCACCCAGGAAGCGGGATTTATTACGAGCAGTACTTC.

In this sample, this clonotype turned up a few times. The V and J genes are TRBV30 and TRBJ2-3; 10 bases line up with TRBD2. CDR1 and CDR2 (germline): GTSNPN, SVGIG (reference sequence). CDR3 length equals 15 residues. With 7 bases clipped from V and 3 bases from J, the junction kept 10 bases outside the gene matches. CDR3 nucleotide sequence: TGTGCCTACCTCCACCGGACTAGCGGTACAGATACGCAGTATTTT. Protein sequence: CAYLHRTSGTDTQYF.